Sequencing of this T cell receptor beta chain was carried out in a study of T cell responses to AZD1222 COVID-19 vaccine. Only in-frame clones appear in the TCRdb table, and some are missing; sequencing was by immunoSEQ multiplex PCR. The sample includes 150,000 to 200,000 clones, over 85% seen only once; the top ten take 3% to 5%. Study-level findings and limits: The donors showed a predominance of white British ancestry and of females, with possible underestimation of clonal diversity. The repertoires were collected only after the peak T cell response.

A note on this clone: Its antigen is still unknown.

This CDR3 spans 13 amino acids. Trimming removed 3 bases at V and 2 bases at J, with 5 bases between. Looked up from germline, CDR1 is KGHSH and CDR2 is LQKENI. V gene TRBV18 combines with J gene TRBJ1-3; D not certain. The source of this sequence is an adult in good health. The specimen was peripheral blood, collected on day 0 of AZD1222 vaccination. CDR3 bases: TGTGCCAGCTCACCGGTAGCTGGAAACACCATATATTTT. Protein product: CASSPVAGNTIYF.